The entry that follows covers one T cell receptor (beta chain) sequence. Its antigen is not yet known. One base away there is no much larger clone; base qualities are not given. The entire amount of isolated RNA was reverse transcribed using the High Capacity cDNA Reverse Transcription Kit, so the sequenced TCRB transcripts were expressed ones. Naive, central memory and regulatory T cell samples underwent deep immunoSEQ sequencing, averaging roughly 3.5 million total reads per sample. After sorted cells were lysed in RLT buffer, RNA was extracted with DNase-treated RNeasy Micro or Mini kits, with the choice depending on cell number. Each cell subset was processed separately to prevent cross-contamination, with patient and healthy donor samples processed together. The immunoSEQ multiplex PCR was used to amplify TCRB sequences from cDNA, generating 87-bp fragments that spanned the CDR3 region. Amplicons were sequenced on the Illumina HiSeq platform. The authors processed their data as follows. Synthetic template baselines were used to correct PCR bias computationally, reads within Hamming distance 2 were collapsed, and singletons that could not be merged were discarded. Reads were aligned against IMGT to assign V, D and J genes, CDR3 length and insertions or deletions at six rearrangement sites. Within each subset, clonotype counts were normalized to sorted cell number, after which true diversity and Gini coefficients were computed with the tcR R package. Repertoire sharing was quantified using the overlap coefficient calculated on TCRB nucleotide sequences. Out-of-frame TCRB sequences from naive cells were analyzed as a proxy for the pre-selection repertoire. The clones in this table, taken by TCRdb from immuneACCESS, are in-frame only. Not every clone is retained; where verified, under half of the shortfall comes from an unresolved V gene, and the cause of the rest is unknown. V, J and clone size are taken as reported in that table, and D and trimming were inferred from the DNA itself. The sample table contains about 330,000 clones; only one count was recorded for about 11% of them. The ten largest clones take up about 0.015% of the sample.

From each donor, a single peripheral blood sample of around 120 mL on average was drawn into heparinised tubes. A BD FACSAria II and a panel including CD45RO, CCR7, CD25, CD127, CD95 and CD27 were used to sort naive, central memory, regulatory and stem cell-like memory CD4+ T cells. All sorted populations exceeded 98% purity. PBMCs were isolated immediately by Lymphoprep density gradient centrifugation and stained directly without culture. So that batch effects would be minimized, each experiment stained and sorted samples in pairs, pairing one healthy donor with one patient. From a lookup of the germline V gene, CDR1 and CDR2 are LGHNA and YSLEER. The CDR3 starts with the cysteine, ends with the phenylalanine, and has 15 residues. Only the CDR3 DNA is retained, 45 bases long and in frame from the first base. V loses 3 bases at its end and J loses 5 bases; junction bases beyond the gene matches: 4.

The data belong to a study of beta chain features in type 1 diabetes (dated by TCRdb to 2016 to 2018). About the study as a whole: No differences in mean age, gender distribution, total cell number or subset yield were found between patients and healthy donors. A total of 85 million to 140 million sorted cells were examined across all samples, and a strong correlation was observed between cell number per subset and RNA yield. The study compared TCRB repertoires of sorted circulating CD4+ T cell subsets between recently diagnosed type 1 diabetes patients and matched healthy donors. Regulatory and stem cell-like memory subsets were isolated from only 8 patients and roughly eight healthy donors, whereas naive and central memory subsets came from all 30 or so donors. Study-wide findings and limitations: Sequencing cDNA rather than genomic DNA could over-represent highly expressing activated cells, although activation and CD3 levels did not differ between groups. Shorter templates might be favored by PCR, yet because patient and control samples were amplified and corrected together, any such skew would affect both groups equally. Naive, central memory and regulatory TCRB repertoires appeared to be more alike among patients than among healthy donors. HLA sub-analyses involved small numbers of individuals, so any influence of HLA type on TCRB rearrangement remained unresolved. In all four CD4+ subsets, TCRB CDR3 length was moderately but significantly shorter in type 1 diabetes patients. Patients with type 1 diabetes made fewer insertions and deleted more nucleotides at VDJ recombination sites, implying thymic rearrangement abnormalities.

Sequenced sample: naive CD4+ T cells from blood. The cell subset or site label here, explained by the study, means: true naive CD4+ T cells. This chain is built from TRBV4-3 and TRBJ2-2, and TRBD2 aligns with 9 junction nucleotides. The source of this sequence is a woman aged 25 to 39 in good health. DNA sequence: TGCGCCAGCAGCCACGCGGGAGGGGGGACCGGGGAGCTGTTTTTT. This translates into CASSHAGGGTGELFF.